This T cell receptor beta chain appears in the sequencing data of a study of blood T cells in healthy people across ages. The wider study: Template switching captured about one barcoded beta molecule per two T cells.

With a J-beta primer mix and a sample-barcoded 5' primer, a second PCR ran about 7 to 12 cycles. One entry per CDR3 protein results from TCRdb running MiXCR on the 5' RACE reads. Of around 690,000 distinct CDR3 sequences detected, around 54% appear once; the ten largest clones hold over 35%. Findings of the study overall: Estimated diversity, derived from one million T cells, was regarded as an underestimate. The unsorted PBMCs prevented any conclusive comparison of naive versus antigen-experienced cells.

Germline lookup yields CDR1 ENHRY and CDR2 SYGVKD. V lost 7 bases and J 5 bases, leaving 14 bases between the germline ends. This CDR3 has 14 amino acids. In the case of this clonotype: The antigen is unknown.

The rearrangement joins TRBV10-3 to TRBJ2-2; possible D gene TRBD1, 6 bases. Sequencing was performed on blood. The TCR was taken from a man aged 55 to 70 in good health. CDR3 DNA sequence: TGTGCCATCAAGGGGGAAGGATCGACCGGGGAGCTGTTTTTT. Translating gives CAIKGEGSTGELFF.